A selection of T cell receptor beta chains follows, all from one sample in a study of Graves' ophthalmopathy and Graves' hyperthyroidism. TCRdb processed the multiplex PCR reads anew with MiXCR; each CDR3 protein has one entry. Of roughly 400,000 distinct CDR3 sequences listed, over 15% are singletons. Sequencing input: peripheral blood. The receptor source for this set is a woman between 18 and 29 years old with stable Graves' hyperthyroidism. CDR3s include the opening cysteine and the closing phenylalanine or tryptophan. A D gene is named only where the DNA matches it firmly. Not all rows give a size; the values are once, few, many and, for expanded clones, a class.

CASSRTLNRGLAGNTIYF TGTGCCAGCAGCCGCACCTTAAACAGGGGGCTGGCCGGAAACACCATATATTTT TRBJ1-3 TRBV7-2 TRBD1 many
CASSLGAGYSNQPQHF TGTGCCAGCAGTTTAGGGGCAGGGTATAGCAATCAGCCCCAGCATTTT TRBJ1-5 TRBV12-3/TRBV12-4 - many
CASSEQQGRAGELFF TGTGCCAGCAGTGAACAGCAGGGAAGAGCCGGGGAGCTGTTTTTT TRBJ2-2 TRBV6-1 - -
CASSQIQAGELFF TGCGCCAGCAGCCAAATCCAAGCCGGGGAGCTGTTTTTT TRBJ2-2 TRBV4-1 - few
CASSVHPDSGGYTF TGTGCCAGCAGCGTACATCCCGACTCCGGTGGCTACACCTTC TRBJ1-2 TRBV9 - many
CASSPRQSNTEAFF TGTGCCAGCAGCCCGAGACAGTCAAACACTGAAGCTTTCTTT TRBJ1-1 TRBV13 - many
CSAPPRPGTDEAFF TGCAGTGCTCCTCCCCGTCCCGGGACAGATGAAGCTTTCTTT TRBJ1-1 TRBV20-1 TRBD1 many
CASSFRWGSETQYF TGTGCCAGCAGCTTTAGATGGGGTTCCGAGACCCAGTACTTC TRBJ2-5 TRBV11-2 - many
CASSLSTGSDQPQHF TGTGCCAGCAGTCTATCAACAGGGTCCGATCAGCCCCAGCATTTT TRBJ1-5 TRBV12-3/TRBV12-4 - many
CSVAGREETQYF TGCAGCGTAGCAGGGAGGGAGGAGACCCAGTACTTC TRBJ2-5 TRBV29-1 TRBD2 many
CASSLGIF TGTGCCAGCAGCTTAGGGATTTTT TRBJ1-1 TRBV7-9 - few
CASRRDSEETQYF TGTGCCAGCAGACGGGACAGCGAAGAGACCCAGTACTTC TRBJ2-5 TRBV12-3/TRBV12-4 TRBD1 -
CASSSLSGYGTEAFF TGTGCCAGCAGTTCCCTATCTGGGTACGGCACTGAAGCTTTCTTT TRBJ1-1 TRBV12-3/TRBV12-4 - many
CSAPIDGPLYGYTF TGCAGTGCTCCCATTGACGGGCCTCTCTATGGCTACACCTTC TRBJ1-2 TRBV20-1 - many
CASMADNSPLHF TGTGCCAGCATGGCCGATAATTCACCCCTCCACTTT TRBJ1-6 TRBV6-1 - many
CASSLAPASGGYNEQFF TGTGCCAGCAGTTTAGCGCCCGCTAGCGGGGGCTACAATGAGCAGTTCTTC TRBJ2-1 TRBV12-3/TRBV12-4 TRBD2 -